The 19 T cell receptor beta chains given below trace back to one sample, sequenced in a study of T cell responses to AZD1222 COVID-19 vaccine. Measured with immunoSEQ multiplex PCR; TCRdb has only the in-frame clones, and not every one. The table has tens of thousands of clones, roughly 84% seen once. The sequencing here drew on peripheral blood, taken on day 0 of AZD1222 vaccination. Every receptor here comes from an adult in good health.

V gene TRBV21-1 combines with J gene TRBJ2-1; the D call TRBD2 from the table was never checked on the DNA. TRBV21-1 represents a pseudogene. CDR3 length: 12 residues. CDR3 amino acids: CASRGSYNEQFF. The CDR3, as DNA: TGTGCCAGCCGGGGCTCCTACAATGAGCAGTTCTTC.

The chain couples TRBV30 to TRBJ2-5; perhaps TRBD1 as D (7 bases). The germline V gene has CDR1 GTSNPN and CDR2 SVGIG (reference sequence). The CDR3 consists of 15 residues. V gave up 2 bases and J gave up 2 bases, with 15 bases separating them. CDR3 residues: CAWSRAGGGQETQYF. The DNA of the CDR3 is TGTGCCTGGAGTAGAGCAGGGGGAGGTCAAGAGACCCAGTACTTC.

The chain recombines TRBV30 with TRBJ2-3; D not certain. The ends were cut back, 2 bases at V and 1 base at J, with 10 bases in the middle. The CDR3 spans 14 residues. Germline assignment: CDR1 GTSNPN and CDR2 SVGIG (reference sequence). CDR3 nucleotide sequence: TGTGCCTGGAGTCCGTCGGTCCGCACAGATACGCAGTATTTT. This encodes CAWSPSVRTDTQYF.

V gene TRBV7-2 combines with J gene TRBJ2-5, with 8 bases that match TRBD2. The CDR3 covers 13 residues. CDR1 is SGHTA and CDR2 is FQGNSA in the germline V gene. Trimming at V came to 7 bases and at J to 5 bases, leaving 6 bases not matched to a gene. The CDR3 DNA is TGTGCCAGCACCCGATCGGGGGGGGAGACCCAGTACTTC. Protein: CASTRSGGETQYF.

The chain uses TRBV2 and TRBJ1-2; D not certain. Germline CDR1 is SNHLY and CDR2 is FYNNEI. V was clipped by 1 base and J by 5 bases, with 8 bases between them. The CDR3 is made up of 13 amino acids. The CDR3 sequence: CASSEVGRYGYTF. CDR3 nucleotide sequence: TGTGCCAGCAGTGAAGTCGGGCGTTATGGCTACACCTTC.

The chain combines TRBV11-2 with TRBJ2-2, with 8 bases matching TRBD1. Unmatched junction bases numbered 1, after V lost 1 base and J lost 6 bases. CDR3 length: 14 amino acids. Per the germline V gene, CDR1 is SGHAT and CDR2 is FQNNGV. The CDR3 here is CASSLGQGSGELFF. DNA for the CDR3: TGTGCCAGCAGCTTAGGACAGGGGTCCGGGGAGCTGTTTTTT.

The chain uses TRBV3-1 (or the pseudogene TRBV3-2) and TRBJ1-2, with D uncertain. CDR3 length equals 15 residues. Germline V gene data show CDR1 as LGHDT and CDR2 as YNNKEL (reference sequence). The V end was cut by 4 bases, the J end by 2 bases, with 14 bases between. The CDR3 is CASSRDLRGNYGYTF. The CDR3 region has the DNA TGTGCCAGCAGCCGAGACCTCCGCGGGAACTATGGCTACACCTTC.

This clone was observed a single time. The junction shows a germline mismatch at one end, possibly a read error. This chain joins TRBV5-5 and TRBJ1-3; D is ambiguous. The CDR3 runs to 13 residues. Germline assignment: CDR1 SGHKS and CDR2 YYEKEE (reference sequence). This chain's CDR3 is CASSLDPSIVADF. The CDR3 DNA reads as TGTGCCAGCAGCTTAGATCCCTCGATAGTCGCAGATTTT.

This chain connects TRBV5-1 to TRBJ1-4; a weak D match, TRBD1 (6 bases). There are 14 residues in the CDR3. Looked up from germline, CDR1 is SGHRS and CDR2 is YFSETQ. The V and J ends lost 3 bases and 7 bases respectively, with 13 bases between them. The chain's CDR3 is CASSSLGGREKLFF. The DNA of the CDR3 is TGCGCCAGCAGCTCGCTTGGGGGCCGTGAAAAACTGTTTTTT.

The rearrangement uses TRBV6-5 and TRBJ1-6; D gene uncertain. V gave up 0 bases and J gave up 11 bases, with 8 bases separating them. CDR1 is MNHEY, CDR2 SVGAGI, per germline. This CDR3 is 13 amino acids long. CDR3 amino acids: CASSYSVGTPLHF. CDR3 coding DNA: TGTGCCAGCAGTTACTCAGTCGGGACACCCCTCCACTTT.

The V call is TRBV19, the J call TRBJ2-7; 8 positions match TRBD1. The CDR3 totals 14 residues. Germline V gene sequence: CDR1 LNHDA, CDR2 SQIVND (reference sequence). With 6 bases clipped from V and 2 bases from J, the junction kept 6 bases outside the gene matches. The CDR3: CASSTGTGAYEQYF. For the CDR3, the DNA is TGTGCCAGTAGCACCGGGACAGGTGCCTACGAGCAGTACTTC. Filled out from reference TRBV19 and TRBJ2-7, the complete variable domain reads DGGITQSPKYLFRKEGQNVTLSCEQNLNHDAMYWYRQDPGQGLRLIYYSQIVNDFQKGDIAEGYSVSREKKESFPLTVTSAQKNPTAFYLCASSTGTGAYEQYFGPGTRLTVT.

The CDR3 protein is CASSFRSGTDTEAFF. The CDR3 nucleotides read TGTGCCAGCAGCTTCAGATCCGGGACGGACACTGAAGCTTTCTTT. This chain uses TRBV7-8 with TRBJ1-1; the D gene is possibly TRBD1 (5 bases). V was cut by 3 bases and J by 3 bases, with 14 bases left in between. The CDR3 runs to 15 residues. The germline V gene encodes CDR1 SGHVS and CDR2 FQNEAQ. The variable domain in full, completed from reference TRBV7-8 and TRBJ1-1, reads GAGVSQSPRYKVAKRGQDVALRCDPISGHVSLFWYQQALGQGPEFLTYFQNEAQLDKSGLPSDRFFAERPEGSVSTLKIQRTQQEDSAVYLCASSFRSGTDTEAFFGQGTRLTVV.

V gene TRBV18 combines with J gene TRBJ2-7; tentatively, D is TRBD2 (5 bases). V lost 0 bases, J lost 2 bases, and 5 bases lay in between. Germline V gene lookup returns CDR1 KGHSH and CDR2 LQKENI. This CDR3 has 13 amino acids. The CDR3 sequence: CASSPPGAYEQYF. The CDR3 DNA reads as TGTGCCAGCTCACCACCGGGAGCCTACGAGCAGTACTTC.

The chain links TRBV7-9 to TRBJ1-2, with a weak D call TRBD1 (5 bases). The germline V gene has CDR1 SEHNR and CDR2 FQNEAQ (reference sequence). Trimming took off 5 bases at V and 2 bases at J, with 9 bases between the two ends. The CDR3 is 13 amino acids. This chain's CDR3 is CASSGDANYGYTF. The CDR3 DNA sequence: TGTGCCAGCAGCGGGGACGCAAACTATGGCTACACCTTC.

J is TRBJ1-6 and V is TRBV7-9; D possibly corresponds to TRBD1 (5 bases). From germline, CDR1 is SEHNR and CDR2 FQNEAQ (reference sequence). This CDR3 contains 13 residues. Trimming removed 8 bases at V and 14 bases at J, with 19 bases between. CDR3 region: CASRALSGGALHF. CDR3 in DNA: TGTGCCAGCCGGGCGTTAAGTGGGGGGGCCCTCCACTTT.

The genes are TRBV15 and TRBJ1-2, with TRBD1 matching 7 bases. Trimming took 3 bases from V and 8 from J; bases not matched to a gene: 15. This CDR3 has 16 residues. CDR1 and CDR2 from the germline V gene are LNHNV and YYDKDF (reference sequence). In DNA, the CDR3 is TGTGCCACCAGCAGTCTCCGGCAGGGGGTTAAGTTAGGCTACACCTTC. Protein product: CATSSLRQGVKLGYTF.

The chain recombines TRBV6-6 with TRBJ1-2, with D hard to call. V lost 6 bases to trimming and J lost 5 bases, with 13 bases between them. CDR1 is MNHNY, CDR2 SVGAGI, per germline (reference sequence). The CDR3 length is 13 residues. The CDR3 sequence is CASSPSSVYGYTF. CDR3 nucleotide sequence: TGTGCCAGCAGCCCGTCTTCGGTTTATGGCTACACCTTC.

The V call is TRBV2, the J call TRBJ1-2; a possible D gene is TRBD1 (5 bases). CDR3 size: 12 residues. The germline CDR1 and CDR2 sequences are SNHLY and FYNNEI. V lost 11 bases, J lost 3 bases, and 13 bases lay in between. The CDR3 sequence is CAGGNGDYGYTF. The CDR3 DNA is TGTGCCGGGGGAAACGGGGACTATGGCTACACCTTC.

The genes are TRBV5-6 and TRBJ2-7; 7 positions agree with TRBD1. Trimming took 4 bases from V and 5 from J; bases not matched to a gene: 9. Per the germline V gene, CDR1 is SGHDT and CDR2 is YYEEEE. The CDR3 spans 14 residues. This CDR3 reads CASSAGQDLDEQYF. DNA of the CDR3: TGTGCCAGCAGCGCCGGACAGGACCTAGACGAGCAGTACTTC.